This T cell receptor (beta chain) was recorded in a study of control samples from healthy donors and cancer patients. The repertoire was sequenced with immunoSEQ multiplex PCR; TCRdb's copy has only in-frame clones and lacks some. The table includes about 160,000 clones, just under 95% detected once. Germline CDR1 is LNHDA and CDR2 is SQIVND (reference sequence). V was clipped by 1 base and J by 12 bases; unmatched bases: 10. CDR3 length: 15 residues. The chain carries TRBV19 and TRBJ1-4; 8 positions agree with TRBD1. The sequenced sample consisted of blood. The receptor's source is a woman aged 55-69 years in good health. CDR3 nucleotides: TGTGCCAGTAGTATAGGTGGGACAGGAGCGGCGCAACTGTTTTTT. Protein sequence: CASSIGGTGAAQLFF.